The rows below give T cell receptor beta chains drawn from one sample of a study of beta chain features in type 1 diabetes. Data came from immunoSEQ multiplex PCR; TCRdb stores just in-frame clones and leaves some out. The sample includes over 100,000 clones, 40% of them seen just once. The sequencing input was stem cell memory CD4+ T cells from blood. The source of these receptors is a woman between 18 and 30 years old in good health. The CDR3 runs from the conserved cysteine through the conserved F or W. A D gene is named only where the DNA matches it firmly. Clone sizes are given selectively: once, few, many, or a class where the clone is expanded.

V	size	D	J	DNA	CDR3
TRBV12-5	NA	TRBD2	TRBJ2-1	TGTGCTAGTGGTCTAGCGGGAGCCCTCAATGAGCAGTTCTTC	CASGLAGALNEQFF
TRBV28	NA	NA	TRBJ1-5	TGTGCCAGCATCACGTCCAGGGGTAATCAGCCCCAGCATTTT	CASITSRGNQPQHF
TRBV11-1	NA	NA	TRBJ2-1	TGTGCCAGCAGCTTGCGGAACAATGAGCAGTTCTTC	CASSLRNNEQFF
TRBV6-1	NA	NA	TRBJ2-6	TGTGCCAGCAGTGAAAGGGGCAGCCCAGAGAGGGCCAACGTCCTGACTTTC	CASSERGSPERANVLTF
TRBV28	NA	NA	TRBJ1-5	TGTGCCAGCACCCAGGACAAATTATACCTCAGCAATCAGCCCCAGCATTTT	CASTQDKLYLSNQPQHF
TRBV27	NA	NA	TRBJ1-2	TGTGCCAGCAGTGCAACTCTTGGGCTCTATGGCTACACCTTC	CASSATLGLYGYTF
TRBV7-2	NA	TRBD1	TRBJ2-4	TGTGCCAGCAGCTTGACAGGGAACATTCAGTACTTC	CASSLTGNIQYF
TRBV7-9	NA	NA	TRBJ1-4	TGTGCCAGCAGCTTGAGACAGGCCCTTAATGAAAAACTGTTTTTT	CASSLRQALNEKLFF
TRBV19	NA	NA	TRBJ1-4	TGTGCCAGTAGTATCGTGAATGAAAAACTGTTTTTT	CASSIVNEKLFF
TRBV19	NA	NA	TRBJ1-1	TGTGCCAGTAGTACCTTCCGGGTCACTGGGGCTTTCTTT	CASSTFRVTGAFF
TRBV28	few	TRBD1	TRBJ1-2	TGTGCCAGCCTCCGGGACAGGGGACCGTATGGCTACACCTTC	CASLRDRGPYGYTF
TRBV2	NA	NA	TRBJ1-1	TGTGCCAGCACTACGCGGCTTAACACTGAAGCTTTCTTT	CASTTRLNTEAFF
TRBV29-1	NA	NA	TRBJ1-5	TGCAGCGTTGATACCGGGGGAAACCAGCCCCAGCATTTT	CSVDTGGNQPQHF
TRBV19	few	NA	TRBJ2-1	TGTGCCAGTAGTAGAGGTGAGCAGTTCTTC	CASSRGEQFF
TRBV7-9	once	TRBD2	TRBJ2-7	TGTGCCAGCAGCTCCGGGAGCCTAGCGGCCAACTACGAGCAGTACTTC	CASSSGSLAANYEQYF
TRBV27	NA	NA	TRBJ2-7	TGTGCCAGCAGTTTACGGGGCAGGGGTTACGAGCAGTACTTC	CASSLRGRGYEQYF